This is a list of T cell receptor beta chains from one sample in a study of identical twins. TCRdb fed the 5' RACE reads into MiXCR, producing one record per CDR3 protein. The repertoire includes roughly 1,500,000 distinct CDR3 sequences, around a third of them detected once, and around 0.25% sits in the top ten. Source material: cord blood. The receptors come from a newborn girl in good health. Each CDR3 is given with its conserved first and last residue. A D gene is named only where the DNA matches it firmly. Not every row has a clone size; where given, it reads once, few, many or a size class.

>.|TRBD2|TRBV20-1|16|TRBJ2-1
CSAHRTSGSHYNEQFF
TGCAGTGCTCACAGGACTAGCGGGAGTCACTACAATGAGCAGTTCTTC
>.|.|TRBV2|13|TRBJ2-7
CASSGEQGLEQYF
TGTGCCAGCAGTGGAGAACAGGGCCTCGAGCAGTACTTC
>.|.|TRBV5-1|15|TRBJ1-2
CASSPTYSSENGYTF
TGCGCCAGCAGCCCCACCTACAGTTCTGAAAATGGCTACACCTTC
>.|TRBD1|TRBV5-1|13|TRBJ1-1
CASSLDRDIEAFF
TGCGCCAGCAGCCTGGACAGGGACATTGAAGCTTTCTTT
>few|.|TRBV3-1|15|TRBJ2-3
CASSQVGTFTDTQYF
TGTGCCAGCAGCCAAGTTGGGACTTTTACAGATACGCAGTATTTT
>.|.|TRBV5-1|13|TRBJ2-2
CASSLVVAGELFF
TGTGCCAGCAGCTTAGTTGTGGCCGGGGAGCTGTTTTTT
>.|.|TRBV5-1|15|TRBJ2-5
CASSLGRPSLETQYF
TGCGCCAGCAGCTTGGGTCGGCCCAGTCTGGAGACCCAGTACTTC
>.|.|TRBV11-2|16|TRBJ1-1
CASSLARRRRDTEAFF
TGTGCCAGCAGCCTGGCCAGGAGGCGCAGAGACACTGAAGCTTTCTTT
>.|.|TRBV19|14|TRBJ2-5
CASSISPAKETQYF
TGTGCCAGTAGTATTAGTCCAGCTAAAGAGACCCAGTACTTC
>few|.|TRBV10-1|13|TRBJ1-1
CASSATVHTEAFF
TGCGCCAGCAGTGCCACAGTGCACACTGAAGCTTTCTTT
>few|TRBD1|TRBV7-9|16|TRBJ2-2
CASSLMGQGATGELFF
TGTGCCAGCAGCTTAATGGGACAGGGGGCGACCGGGGAGCTGTTTTTT
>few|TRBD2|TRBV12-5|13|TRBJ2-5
CASGPGLAKTQYF
TGTGCTAGTGGTCCCGGACTAGCGAAGACCCAGTACTTC
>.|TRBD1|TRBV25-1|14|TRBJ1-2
CASSEGDRGEGYTF
TGTGCCAGCAGTGAAGGGGACAGGGGAGAGGGCTACACCTTC
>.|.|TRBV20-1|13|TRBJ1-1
CSARDPGLQKAFF
TGCAGTGCTAGAGATCCAGGCCTACAAAAAGCTTTCTTT
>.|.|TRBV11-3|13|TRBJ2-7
CASSSRDKYEQYF
TGTGCCAGCAGCTCCCGGGACAAATACGAGCAGTACTTC
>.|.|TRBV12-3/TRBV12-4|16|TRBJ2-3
CASSSSPGKGTDTQYF
TGTGCCAGCAGTTCATCACCCGGGAAGGGCACAGATACGCAGTATTTT
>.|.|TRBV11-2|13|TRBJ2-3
CASSLFPMDTQYF
TGTGCCAGCAGCTTATTCCCGATGGATACGCAGTATTTT
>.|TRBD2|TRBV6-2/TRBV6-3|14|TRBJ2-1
CASMTGGGYNEQFF
TGTGCCAGCATGACTGGCGGGGGCTACAATGAGCAGTTCTTC
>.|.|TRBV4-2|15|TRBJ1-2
CASSQDAGQDYGYTF
TGTGCCAGCAGCCAAGACGCGGGGCAGGACTATGGCTACACCTTC
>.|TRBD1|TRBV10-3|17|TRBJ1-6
CAISVYRGSSYNSPLHF
TGTGCCATCAGTGTCTACAGGGGGAGCTCCTATAATTCACCCCTCCACTTT
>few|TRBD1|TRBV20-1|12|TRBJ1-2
CTSGTGGYGYTF
TGCACATCCGGGACAGGGGGCTATGGCTACACCTTC
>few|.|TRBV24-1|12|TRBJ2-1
CATGSRVGEQFF
TGTGCCACCGGATCCAGGGTAGGTGAGCAGTTCTTC
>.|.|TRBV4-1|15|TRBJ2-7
CASSQDWTPFNEQYF
TGCGCCAGCAGCCAAGATTGGACCCCCTTCAATGAGCAGTACTTC
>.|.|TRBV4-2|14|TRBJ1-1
CASSLLVVNTEAFF
TGTGCCAGCAGCCTACTGGTCGTGAACACTGAAGCTTTCTTT
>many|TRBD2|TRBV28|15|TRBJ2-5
CASSLASSGQETQYF
TGTGCCAGCAGTTTGGCGTCTAGCGGCCAAGAGACCCAGTACTTC
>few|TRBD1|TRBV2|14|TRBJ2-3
CASSATGGSNTQYF
TGTGCCAGCAGTGCGACAGGGGGCTCAAATACGCAGTATTTT
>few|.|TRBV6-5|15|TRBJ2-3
CASRYGGASTDTQYF
TGTGCCAGCAGATACGGGGGTGCTAGCACAGATACGCAGTATTTT
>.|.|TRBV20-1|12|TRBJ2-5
CSGGQYQETQYF
TGCAGTGGTGGACAGTACCAAGAGACCCAGTACTTC
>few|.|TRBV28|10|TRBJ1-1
CASMGGEAFF
TGTGCCAGCATGGGGGGCGAAGCTTTCTTT
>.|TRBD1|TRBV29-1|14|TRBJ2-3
CSVGTGGYTDTQYF
TGCAGCGTGGGGACAGGGGGATACACAGATACGCAGTATTTT
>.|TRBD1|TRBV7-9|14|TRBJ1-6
CASRGDSYNSPLHF
TGTGCCAGCAGAGGGGACAGCTATAATTCACCCCTCCACTTT
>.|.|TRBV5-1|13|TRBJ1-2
CASSLGRTDGYTF
TGCGCCAGCAGCTTAGGCAGGACAGATGGCTACACCTTC
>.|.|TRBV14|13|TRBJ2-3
CASSPGGTNTQYF
TGTGCCAGCAGCCCCGGTGGCACCAATACGCAGTATTTT
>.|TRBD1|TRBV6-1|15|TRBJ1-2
CASSIDRVGDYGYTF
TGTGCCAGCAGCATCGACAGGGTGGGCGACTATGGCTACACCTTC
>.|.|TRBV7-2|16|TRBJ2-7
CASSLREFTRNNEQYF
TGTGCCAGCAGCTTGAGGGAGTTTACTAGAAACAATGAGCAGTACTTC
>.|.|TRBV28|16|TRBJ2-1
CASSLTGVRVQETQFF
TGTGCCAGCAGTTTAACGGGGGTCCGCGTCCAAGAGACCCAGTTCTTC
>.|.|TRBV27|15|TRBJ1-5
CASSLSNLSNQPQHF
TGTGCCAGCAGTTTAAGCAACTTGAGCAATCAGCCCCAGCATTTT
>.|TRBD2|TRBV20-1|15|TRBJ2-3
CSARDKLAGRDTQYF
TGCAGTGCTAGAGATAAGCTAGCGGGGAGGGATACGCAGTATTTT
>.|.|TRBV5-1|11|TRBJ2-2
CASRSAGELFF
TGCGCCAGCAGGTCGGCCGGGGAGCTGTTTTTT
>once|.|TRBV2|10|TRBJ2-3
CASSEAFEYF
TGTGCCAGCAGTGAAGCTTTCGAGTATTTT
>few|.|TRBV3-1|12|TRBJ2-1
CASSRVDNEQFF
TGTGCCAGCAGCCGAGTAGACAATGAGCAGTTCTTC
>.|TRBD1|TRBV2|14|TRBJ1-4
CASVRDRGREKLFF
TGTGCCAGCGTAAGGGACAGGGGACGTGAAAAACTGTTTTTT
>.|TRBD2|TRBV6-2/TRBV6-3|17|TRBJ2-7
CASSYPGLAGRSYEQYF
TGTGCCAGCAGTTACCCCGGACTAGCGGGCCGCTCCTACGAGCAGTACTTC